A single sample gave rise to the 28 T cell receptor beta chains below, sequenced in a study of blood T cell repertoires in COVID-19. Here immunoSEQ multiplex PCR was the method, and the copy in TCRdb shows in-frame clones only, minus some. The sample yields roughly 200,000 clones, about nine tenths seen once. Sequenced sample: peripheral blood. These receptors came from a man in his forties or fifties with acute or convalescent COVID-19.

In the case of this clone: The junction does not match germline at one end; this may be a read error. The chain recombines TRBV10-1 with TRBJ2-7; D uncertain. The CDR3 runs to 8 residues. The germline gives CDR1 WNHNN, CDR2 SYGVQD (reference sequence). In DNA form, the CDR3 reads TGCGCCCGCTCCTCGCCCGGGTGG. Protein product: CARSSPGW.

The V and J genes are TRBV27 and TRBJ1-1; D remains unclear. The CDR3 loop spans 14 amino acids. Trimming left V 5 bases short and J 0 bases short, with 10 bases between. The germline V gene has CDR1 MNHEY and CDR2 SMNVEV (reference sequence). The CDR3, as DNA: TGTGCCAGCAGTCTCAGACGGGTGAACACTGAAGCTTTCTTT. Protein sequence: CASSLRRVNTEAFF.

The rearrangement links TRBV7-2 to TRBJ1-3; 7 bases are a match to TRBD1. V trimming: 4 bases; J trimming: 1 base; junction bases outside the gene matches: 7. The CDR3 runs 16 residues. In germline, CDR1 is SGHTA, CDR2 FQGNSA. The CDR3 region is CASSSQGQVSGNTIYF. The CDR3 nucleotides are TGTGCCAGCAGCTCCCAAGGACAGGTTTCTGGAAACACCATATATTTT.

The chain uses TRBV7-2 and TRBJ2-1, with D possibly being TRBD2 (5 bases). This CDR3 contains 13 residues. V was pared by 0 bases and J by 9 bases, with 9 bases between. The germline V gene has CDR1 SGHTA and CDR2 FQGNSA. For the CDR3, the DNA is TGTGCCAGCAGCTTAGCGCTAGGGAGTGAGCAGTTCTTC. Encoded protein: CASSLALGSEQFF.

The chain couples TRBV9 to TRBJ2-1; 9 nucleotides match TRBD2. This CDR3 spans 15 amino acids. Germline V gene data show CDR1 as SGDLS and CDR2 as YYNGEE. The V segment lost 2 bases and the J segment 8 bases; nucleotides outside the gene matches: 8. The CDR3 region has the DNA TGTGCCAGCAGCGTTTGGGGCAGGACTAGCGATGAGCAGTTCTTC. Protein: CASSVWGRTSDEQFF.

This sequence joins TRBV7-3 and TRBJ2-5; tentative D call: TRBD2 (6 bases). V lost 5 bases to trimming and J lost 0 bases, with 13 bases between them. CDR3 length: 15 residues. The germline V gene encodes CDR1 SGHTA and CDR2 FQGTGA. DNA of the CDR3: TGTGCCAGCAGCCTTTCCCGGGGGTACCAAGAGACCCAGTACTTC. Its translation: CASSLSRGYQETQYF.

V gene TRBV19 combines with J gene TRBJ2-3; D is perhaps TRBD1 (6 bases). The CDR3 covers 15 residues. The V end lost 1 base, the J end lost 2 bases, and 10 bases lay between the germline ends. Germline lookup yields CDR1 LNHDA and CDR2 SQIVND (reference sequence). Here the CDR3 reads CASSIGGQVTDTQYF. The CDR3, as DNA: TGTGCCAGTAGTATAGGGGGACAAGTCACAGATACGCAGTATTTT.

V and J are TRBV2 and TRBJ2-1, with TRBD1 identical over 9 bases. Per germline, CDR1 SNHLY and CDR2 FYNNEI. The CDR3 is 14 residues long. Germline trimming cut 4 bases from V and 4 bases from J; bases unmatched to any gene: 2. The CDR3 bases are TGTGCCAGCAGTGCCGGGACAGGGTACAATGAGCAGTTCTTC. It specifies CASSAGTGYNEQFF.

The chain is built from TRBV7-9 and TRBJ1-1, with no clear D. Germline V gene lookup returns CDR1 SEHNR and CDR2 FQNEAQ (reference sequence). The CDR3 consists of 14 residues. V was clipped by 5 bases and J by 0 bases, with 10 bases between them. Here the CDR3 reads CASSPPGVNTEAFF. In DNA, the CDR3 is TGTGCCAGCAGCCCCCCGGGAGTGAACACTGAAGCTTTCTTT.

This chain connects TRBV7-8 to TRBJ1-2, with unresolved D. Trimming left V 1 base short and J 1 base short, with 10 bases between. Germline CDR1 SGHVS, CDR2 FQNEAQ. The CDR3 is made up of 15 amino acids. CDR3 loop: CASSLEQAINYGYTF. The CDR3 nucleotides are TGTGCCAGCAGCTTAGAGCAGGCAATTAACTATGGCTACACCTTC.

The gene calls are TRBV7-9 and TRBJ2-2; D gene unclear. The CDR3 has 15 amino acids. Trimming shortened V by 3 bases and J by 3 bases, and 11 bases separated the two germline ends. The V gene's germline CDR1 is SEHNR and CDR2 FQNEAQ (reference sequence). The CDR3 loop is CASSFFSGHTGELFF. In DNA, the CDR3 is TGTGCCAGCAGCTTTTTTTCGGGTCACACCGGGGAGCTGTTTTTT. Drawing the rest from reference TRBV7-9 and TRBJ2-2, the complete variable domain is DTGVSQNPRHKITKRGQNVTFRCDPISEHNRLYWYRQTLGQGPEFLTYFQNEAQLEKSRLLSDRFSAERPKGSFSTLEIQRTEQGDSAMYLCASSFFSGHTGELFFGEGSRLTVL.

The rearrangement links TRBV3-1 (or the pseudogene TRBV3-2) to TRBJ2-2; no firm D call. CDR3 length: 12 amino acids. Germline V gene data show CDR1 as LGHDT and CDR2 as YNNKEL (reference sequence). The ends were cut back, 3 bases at V and 8 bases at J, with 7 bases in the middle. The CDR3 reads CASSHSSGELFF. For the CDR3, the DNA is TGTGCCAGCAGCCATTCCAGTGGGGAGCTGTTTTTT.

J is TRBJ1-2 and V is TRBV7-2, with 8 bases matching TRBD1. The CDR3 sequence is 16 residues long. Germline V gene sequence: CDR1 SGHTA, CDR2 FQGNSA. With V trimmed by 3 bases and J by 4 bases, 10 bases remained unmatched. CDR3 sequence: CASSFDPGQAVYGYTF. The CDR3, as DNA: TGTGCCAGCAGCTTCGACCCGGGACAGGCGGTCTATGGCTACACCTTC.

This chain connects TRBV6-5 to TRBJ1-5; tentatively, D is TRBD1 (5 bases). The CDR3 runs to 16 residues. The germline CDR1 and CDR2 sequences are MNHEY and SVGAGI. V lost 0 bases, J lost 2 bases, and 11 bases lay in between. CDR3 amino acids: CASSYSGLGGNQPQHF. Written as DNA, the CDR3 is TGTGCCAGCAGTTACTCGGGGCTTGGGGGCAATCAGCCCCAGCATTTT.

This chain links TRBV28 with TRBJ2-1; 7 bases are a match to TRBD1. The J segment lost 7 bases and the V segment lost 3 bases, leaving 6 bases of the junction unmatched. The CDR3 spans 14 residues. From germline, CDR1 is MDHEN and CDR2 SYDVKM. CDR3 bases: TGTGCCAGCAGTTTCCGGGACAGAAATAATGAGCAGTTCTTC. Amino acid sequence: CASSFRDRNNEQFF.

The rearrangement links TRBV2 to TRBJ2-1; TRBD1 aligns across 9 bases. Trimming cost V 4 bases and J 6 bases; bases outside gene matches: 1. In germline, CDR1 is SNHLY, CDR2 FYNNEI. The CDR3 has 13 amino acids. The CDR3: CASSGQGGNEQFF. The CDR3 DNA is TGTGCCAGCAGTGGACAGGGGGGCAATGAGCAGTTCTTC.

CDR3 in amino acids: CASSLVAGSYNEQFF. CDR3 DNA: TGTGCCAGCAGCTTGGTAGCGGGGTCCTACAATGAGCAGTTCTTC. The chain links TRBV5-5 to TRBJ2-1; 8 bases match TRBD2. Looked up from germline, CDR1 is SGHKS and CDR2 is YYEKEE (reference sequence). After removal of 0 bases from V and 1 base from J, the junction contained 0 bases not matched to a gene. CDR3 length: 15 residues.

The chain employs TRBV29-1 and TRBJ1-3; 9 positions agree with TRBD1. The CDR3 extends over 14 amino acids. The germline V gene encodes CDR1 SQVTM and CDR2 ANQGSEA. V lost 5 bases, J lost 2 bases, and 4 bases stayed unmatched. The CDR3, as DNA: TGCAGCGTTCGGGACAGGGTAACTGGAAACACCATATATTTT. It encodes CSVRDRVTGNTIYF.

A few counts support this clone. The chain links TRBV9 to TRBJ2-3, with TRBD2 matching 12 bases. With 1 base clipped from V and 2 bases from J, the junction kept 14 bases outside the gene matches. This CDR3 is built from 20 residues. Germline CDR1 reads SGDLS; CDR2 reads YYNGEE. The CDR3: CASSVSFPTRTSGATDTQYF. CDR3 nucleotide sequence: TGTGCCAGCAGCGTATCCTTCCCAACAAGGACTAGCGGGGCCACAGATACGCAGTATTTT. The full variable domain, its missing parts supplied by reference TRBV9 and TRBJ2-3, is DSGVTQTPKHLITATGQRVTLRCSPRSGDLSVYWYQQSLDQGLQFLIQYYNGEERAKGNILERFSAQQFPDLHSELNLSSLELGDSALYFCASSVSFPTRTSGATDTQYFGPGTRLTVL.

CDR3 DNA: TGTGCCAGCAGGCGGGGACGCAATACGCAGTATTTT. This gives the protein CASRRGRNTQYF. The chain uses TRBV6-6 and TRBJ2-3; D perhaps matches TRBD2 (6 bases). The V gene's germline CDR1 is MNHNY and CDR2 SVGAGI (reference sequence). The CDR3 runs to 12 residues. V dropped 6 bases and J dropped 7 bases, with 11 bases sitting between them.

The chain combines TRBV4-2 with TRBJ2-1; D remains ambiguous. Deletions cut 0 bases from V and 0 bases from J, with 9 bases between. Germline lookup yields CDR1 LGHNA and CDR2 YNFKEQ. This CDR3 spans 16 amino acids. In DNA form, the CDR3 reads TGTGCCAGCAGCCAAGACTACCCGAGCTCCTACAATGAGCAGTTCTTC. Protein sequence: CASSQDYPSSYNEQFF.

The chain recombines TRBV14 with TRBJ1-1; a possible D gene is TRBD1 (5 bases). The V and J ends lost 4 bases and 10 bases respectively, with 16 bases between them. The CDR3 totals 13 residues. Germline CDR1 reads SGHDN; CDR2 reads FVKESK. CDR3 region: CASSPQVLQGAFF. DNA of the CDR3: TGTGCCAGCAGCCCACAGGTCCTGCAGGGAGCTTTCTTT.

The chain joins TRBV29-1 to TRBJ2-5, with no clear D. This CDR3 is built from 13 residues. The V gene's germline CDR1 is SQVTM and CDR2 ANQGSEA. Trimming took 4 bases from V and 2 from J, leaving 11 bases between them. The CDR3 coding sequence is TGCAGCGTTGGGGCGCTGGATCAAGAGACCCAGTACTTC. Amino acids: CSVGALDQETQYF.

This clone was observed a single time. The chain has TRBV20-1 and TRBJ1-5, with D unclear. Trimming pared 3 bases from V and 3 bases from J, leaving 9 bases between. Per the germline V gene, CDR1 is DFQATT and CDR2 is SNEGSKA (reference sequence). This CDR3 is built from 13 residues. CDR3 sequence: CSASPRINQPQHF. The CDR3 DNA reads TGCAGTGCTAGTCCCAGGATCAATCAGCCCCAGCATTTT.

V is TRBV13 and J is TRBJ2-1; weak D call: TRBD1 (5 bases). V was clipped by 0 bases and J by 4 bases, with 10 bases between them. The germline CDR1 and CDR2 sequences are PRHDT and FYEKMQ (reference sequence). This CDR3 is 15 amino acids long. The CDR3 region is CASSLGAGLYNEQFF. DNA of the CDR3: TGTGCCAGCAGCTTAGGGGCAGGGCTATACAATGAGCAGTTCTTC.

V gene TRBV19 combines with J gene TRBJ1-4; TRBD1 might be the D (5 bases). V was pared by 5 bases and J by 0 bases, with 10 bases between. CDR3 length: 15 amino acids. Germline V gene data show CDR1 as LNHDA and CDR2 as SQIVND (reference sequence). The CDR3 coding sequence is TGTGCCAGTAGTGTTACAGGCGCAACTAATGAAAAACTGTTTTTT. Protein: CASSVTGATNEKLFF.

The chain is built from TRBV15 and TRBJ2-1; D is possibly TRBD2 (6 bases). Germline V lookup: CDR1 LNHNV, CDR2 YYDKDF (reference sequence). This CDR3 region has 17 residues. V dropped 2 bases and J dropped 5 bases, with 19 bases sitting between them. CDR3 amino acids: CATSRSRDLRFNNEQFF. CDR3 DNA sequence: TGTGCCACCAGCAGATCCCGGGACTTGAGGTTTAACAATGAGCAGTTCTTC. Together with reference TRBV15 and TRBJ2-1, the CDR3 gives the full variable domain: DAMVIQNPRYQVTQFGKPVTLSCSQTLNHNVMYWYQQKSSQAPKLLFHYYDKDFNNEADTPDNFQSRRPNTSFCFLDIRSPGLGDTAMYLCATSRSRDLRFNNEQFFGPGTRLTVL.

The chain links TRBV19 to TRBJ2-5; 7 bases fit TRBD2. Trimming at V came to 1 base and at J to 9 bases, leaving 17 bases not matched to a gene. The germline V gene has CDR1 LNHDA and CDR2 SQIVND (reference sequence). CDR3 length equals 17 residues. The CDR3, as DNA: TGTGCCAGTAGTATAGCGGGGGGTGCTAGACCCGTGTCGCCCCAGTACTTC. Protein: CASSIAGGARPVSPQYF.